Each of the 16 T cell receptor beta chains below was sequenced from the same sample in a study of cytomegalovirus exposure and HLA in healthy donors. PCR was performed using 60 Vbeta and 13 Jbeta primers. Produced via immunoSEQ multiplex PCR; TCRdb's table is partial and in-frame only. This sample has 160,000 or so clones; 79% occur once, and the top ten carry 2% to 2.5%. Sequencing was performed on PBMCs. Receptor source: a man in his forties or fifties in good health and CMV-seronegative.

The chain links TRBV19 to TRBJ1-1; D is unresolved. V was cut by 7 bases and J by 2 bases, with 14 bases left in between. The CDR3 loop spans 14 amino acids. Germline V gene data show CDR1 as LNHDA and CDR2 as SQIVND (reference sequence). CDR3 in amino acids: CASNSPEGNTEAFF. Here the CDR3 DNA reads TGTGCCAGTAACTCACCAGAGGGAAACACTGAAGCTTTCTTT.

The chain carries TRBV5-4 and TRBJ2-7; perhaps TRBD1 as D (7 bases). Germline V gene data show CDR1 as SGHNT and CDR2 as YYREEE (reference sequence). V lost 0 bases to trimming and J lost 3 bases, with 13 bases between them. The CDR3 is 15 amino acids. CDR3 sequence reads: CASSLAGQGGYEQYF. Written as DNA, the CDR3 is TGTGCCAGCAGCTTGGCCGGGCAGGGGGGCTACGAGCAGTACTTC.

The rearrangement joins TRBV5-4 to TRBJ2-2; a weak D match, TRBD2 (6 bases). The CDR3 is 13 amino acids. Germline V gives CDR1 SGHNT, CDR2 YYREEE (reference sequence). Trimming cost V 7 bases and J 11 bases, with 18 bases left between them. The CDR3 coding sequence is TGTGCCAGCTCGGGGGACCTCGGTATTGAGCTGTTTTTT. This gives the protein CASSGDLGIELFF.

This clone was found once. The chain is built from TRBV5-1 and TRBJ1-2; 10 positions agree with TRBD1. The CDR3 has 17 residues. Trimming at V came to 4 bases and at J to 4 bases, leaving 13 bases not matched to a gene. CDR1 SGHRS and CDR2 YFSETQ come from the germline V gene. The CDR3 spells CASSPVPGQGLGYGYTF. The CDR3 region has the DNA TGCGCCAGCAGCCCGGTCCCGGGACAGGGGCTGGGCTATGGCTACACCTTC.

The J gene is TRBJ1-6, the V gene TRBV27; TRBD1 is a possible D gene (5 bases). The ends were cut back, 4 bases at V and 10 bases at J, with 17 bases in the middle. The CDR3 length is 15 residues. Germline assignment: CDR1 MNHEY and CDR2 SMNVEV (reference sequence). The CDR3 DNA reads as TGTGCCAGCAGTTCCGTCAGGGAGGAAAGGTCACCCCTCCACTTT. It translates to CASSSVREERSPLHF.

V and J are TRBV9 and TRBJ2-5; possibly TRBD1 for D (5 bases). The CDR3 consists of 14 residues. The germline CDR1 and CDR2 sequences are SGDLS and YYNGEE. V lost 2 bases and J 5 bases, leaving 13 bases between the germline ends. CDR3 sequence (DNA): TGTGCCAGCAGCGTTTCCAGCGCAGGGGAGACCCAGTACTTC. Protein: CASSVSSAGETQYF.

This rearrangement joins TRBV19 to TRBJ2-7; TRBD2 agrees at 9 bases. CDR1 is LNHDA, CDR2 SQIVND, per germline (reference sequence). With 2 bases clipped from V and 4 bases from J, the junction kept 9 bases outside the gene matches. The CDR3 has 16 amino acids. CDR3 residues: CASSILRGLANYEQYF. The CDR3 coding sequence is TGTGCCAGTAGTATACTTCGAGGACTAGCGAATTACGAGCAGTACTTC.

The chain couples TRBV4-2 to TRBJ2-3; perhaps TRBD2 as D (6 bases). Germline assignment: CDR1 LGHNA and CDR2 YNFKEQ. This CDR3 contains 15 residues. Trimming shortened V by 0 bases and J by 6 bases, and 13 bases separated the two germline ends. The CDR3 DNA reads as TGTGCCAGCAGCCAAGAGTTGGCAGGGAGGGATACGCAGTATTTT. This sequence encodes CASSQELAGRDTQYF.

V gene TRBV6-1 combines with J gene TRBJ2-1; 10 bases line up with TRBD2. The V gene's germline CDR1 is MNHNS and CDR2 SASEGT. The CDR3 covers 16 residues. J was trimmed by 4 bases and V by 2 bases; bases with no gene match: 5. This chain's CDR3 is CASSESWTSGYNEQFF. For the CDR3, the DNA is TGTGCCAGCAGTGAATCCTGGACTAGCGGATACAATGAGCAGTTCTTC.

The rearrangement links TRBV7-2 to TRBJ2-7, with no clear D. From germline, CDR1 is SGHTA and CDR2 FQGNSA. V was trimmed by 2 bases and J by 5 bases, leaving 10 bases between them. The CDR3 runs 13 residues. The CDR3 region has the DNA TGTGCCAGCAGCTTAACACTACAACACGAGCAGTACTTC. This encodes CASSLTLQHEQYF. Full variable domain (rest looked up from reference TRBV7-2 and TRBJ2-7): GAGVSQSPSNKVTEKGKDVELRCDPISGHTALYWYRQSLGQGLEFLIYFQGNSAPDKSGLPSDRFSAERTGGSVSTLTIQRTQQEDSAVYLCASSLTLQHEQYFGPGTRLTVT.

The gene calls are TRBV29-1 and TRBJ2-3, with D possibly matching TRBD2 (5 bases). Germline V gene sequence: CDR1 SQVTM, CDR2 ANQGSEA. Trimming cost V 8 bases and J 2 bases, with 17 bases left between them. The CDR3 has 14 residues. DNA for the CDR3: TGCAGCTCGTCTCGGGGTCTAGTCACAGATACGCAGTATTTT. Translating it yields CSSSRGLVTDTQYF.

The chain is built from TRBV9 and TRBJ1-5, with a tentative D call TRBD1 (5 bases). Germline lookup yields CDR1 SGDLS and CDR2 YYNGEE. This CDR3 contains 14 residues. V lost 0 bases, J lost 5 bases, and 9 bases lay in between. In DNA, the CDR3 is TGTGCCAGCAGCGTAGGTTGGGGCCATCAGCCCCAGCATTTT. This sequence encodes CASSVGWGHQPQHF.

The chain joins TRBV27 to TRBJ1-4; no reliable D call. V was clipped by 8 bases and J by 0 bases, with 13 bases between them. The V gene's germline CDR1 is MNHEY and CDR2 SMNVEV (reference sequence). The CDR3 has 15 residues. CDR3 amino acids: CASRRYSPTNEKLFF. The CDR3 DNA sequence: TGTGCCAGCCGGCGATACAGTCCAACTAATGAAAAACTGTTTTTT.

The rearrangement uses TRBV7-8 and TRBJ2-3; a weak D match, TRBD2 (5 bases). Germline V gene sequence: CDR1 SGHVS, CDR2 FQNEAQ. The CDR3 runs to 17 residues. V lost 2 bases and J lost 0, with 15 bases in between. CDR3 amino acids: CASSLIASRSSTDTQYF. CDR3 nucleotides: TGTGCCAGCAGCTTAATAGCGTCCCGTTCTAGCACAGATACGCAGTATTTT.

The genes are TRBV19 and TRBJ2-1, with 8 bases that match TRBD2. The CDR3 contains 13 residues. The junction had 6 bases not matched to a gene; V was cut back by 6 bases and J by 8 bases. Germline V gene data show CDR1 as LNHDA and CDR2 as SQIVND (reference sequence). The CDR3 region is CASSGRATDEQFF. The CDR3 coding sequence is TGTGCCAGTAGCGGGAGGGCCACGGATGAGCAGTTCTTC.

This clone showed up just once. The CDR3 nucleotides are TGCAGCGTGCGAGACACTGAAGCTTTCTTT. Its translation: CSVRDTEAFF. This chain links TRBV29-1 with TRBJ1-1, with D unclear. The V gene's germline CDR1 is SQVTM and CDR2 ANQGSEA. The CDR3 has 10 amino acids. Trimming took off 6 bases at V and 3 bases at J, with 5 bases between the two ends.